Following are 5 T cell receptor beta chains from one sample sequenced in a study of technical replicates of blood from a handful of donors. Some clones are missing from TCRdb's copy, which holds only in-frame ones; the method was immunoSEQ multiplex PCR. This table holds 45,000 to 60,000 clones, approximately 95% found once. The sample comprised T cells isolated from PBMCs. These receptors all stem from a human donor in good health.

The gene calls are TRBV18 and TRBJ1-2; 7 bases match TRBD1. This CDR3 contains 17 residues. Germline lookup yields CDR1 KGHSH and CDR2 LQKENI. V dropped 3 bases and J dropped 2; count of bases not matched to a gene: 12. CDR3 region: CASSPYFMTGSNYGYTF. Here the CDR3 DNA reads TGTGCCAGCTCACCTTACTTCATGACAGGGAGCAACTATGGCTACACCTTC.

The V and J genes are TRBV29-1 and TRBJ1-3; the D is unclear. The V end lost 3 bases, the J end lost 0 bases, and 9 bases lay between the germline ends. Germline values: CDR1 SQVTM, CDR2 ANQGSEA. The CDR3 runs to 14 residues. CDR3: CSVESSFSGNTIYF. The CDR3 bases are TGCAGCGTTGAGTCTTCGTTCTCTGGAAACACCATATATTTT.

The chain uses TRBV10-3 and TRBJ2-7; 11 bases are shared with TRBD1. Looked up from germline, CDR1 is ENHRY and CDR2 is SYGVKD. CDR3 length: 13 residues. With V trimmed by 7 bases and J by 7 bases, 6 bases remained unmatched. In nucleotides, the CDR3 is TGTGCCATCACCGGACAGGGGGCTAGTGAGCAGTACTTC. It translates to CAITGQGASEQYF.

The chain carries TRBV28 and TRBJ1-3; the match to TRBD1 covers 8 bases. J lost 0 bases, V lost 3 bases, and 4 bases had no gene match. Germline V CDR1 and CDR2: MDHEN, SYDVKM. This CDR3 spans 16 amino acids. CDR3: CASSLGTGGSGNTIYF. CDR3 DNA sequence: TGTGCCAGCAGTTTGGGGACAGGAGGCTCTGGAAACACCATATATTTT.

The chain carries TRBV28 and TRBJ1-2, with TRBD1 matching 8 bases. Germline V CDR1 and CDR2: MDHEN, SYDVKM. Trimming at V came to 6 bases and at J to 4 bases, leaving 10 bases not matched to a gene. The CDR3 runs 15 residues. CDR3 nucleotide sequence: TGTGCCAGCAGACTGACAGGGGCCATCTCCTATGGCTACACCTTC. This gives the protein CASRLTGAISYGYTF.